The rows below give T cell receptor beta chains drawn from one sample of a study of spatial heterogeneity in lung cancer. TCRdb recomputed calls from the 5' RACE reads with MiXCR, one row per CDR3 protein. The sample carries some 13,000 distinct CDR3 sequences, around 3.5% recorded once. The specimen was lung tumor tissue, collected at surgery. All receptors derive from a male donor with early-stage non-small cell lung cancer. Both conserved end residues are part of each CDR3. Fields, in order: V gene, J gene, clone size, D gene, CDR3 DNA, CDR3 protein. The D gene is left open where the match is weak. Clone size, where shown, is once, few, many, or a class for clones that have expanded.

V: TRBV3-1
J: TRBJ1-6
size: medium-sized
D: -
DNA: TGTGCCAGCAGCCAAGTTCCGGGCGCTTATAATTCACCCCTCCACTTT
CDR3: CASSQVPGAYNSPLHF

V: TRBV29-1
J: TRBJ1-4
size: many
D: TRBD1
DNA: TGCAGCGTTTCCGGGACAGGATTTGAAAAACTGTTTTTT
CDR3: CSVSGTGFEKLFF

V: TRBV5-6
J: TRBJ1-6
size: many
D: -
DNA: TGTGCCAGCAGCTCCCTTGACAGAAGAGAATCACCCCTCCACTTT
CDR3: CASSSLDRRESPLHF

V: TRBV7-2
J: TRBJ1-1
size: -
D: -
DNA: TGTGCCAGCAGCTTAGAAGCCCTGAGGACTGAAGCTTTCTTT
CDR3: CASSLEALRTEAFF

V: TRBV5-1
J: TRBJ2-1
size: many
D: -
DNA: TGCGCCAGCCTGGCTGATAGCTCCTACAATGAGCAGTTCTTC
CDR3: CASLADSSYNEQFF

V: TRBV7-2
J: TRBJ2-2
size: -
D: -
DNA: TGTGCCAGCAGCAGGACCCACGCGAACACCGGGGAGCTGTTTTTT
CDR3: CASSRTHANTGELFF

V: TRBV7-9
J: TRBJ2-5
size: many
D: -
DNA: TGTGCCAGCAGCTTATGGGGTCCGGTTCAAGAGACCCAGTACTTC
CDR3: CASSLWGPVQETQYF

V: TRBV30
J: TRBJ2-4
size: many
D: -
DNA: TGTGCCTGGAGTGGACAGCGCTCCTTC
CDR3: CAWSGQRSF

V: TRBV18
J: TRBJ1-5
size: few
D: -
DNA: TGTGCCAGCTCACCGGGCGGCGGTCAGCCCCAGCATTTT
CDR3: CASSPGGGQPQHF

V: TRBV10-1
J: TRBJ2-1
size: many
D: -
DNA: TGCGCCAGCAGTGACGGCTCATTATACAATGAGCAGTTCTTC
CDR3: CASSDGSLYNEQFF

V: TRBV5-1
J: TRBJ2-6
size: many
D: -
DNA: TGCGCCAGCACCGGGTCCGGGGTTGGGGCCAACGTCCTGACTTTC
CDR3: CASTGSGVGANVLTF

V: TRBV20-1
J: TRBJ2-7
size: many
D: TRBD2
DNA: TGCAGTGCTAGTAAGACTCTGATATGGGAGGGCCATTACGAGCAGTACTTC
CDR3: CSASKTLIWEGHYEQYF

V: TRBV4-1
J: TRBJ2-3
size: medium-sized
D: -
DNA: TGCGCCAGCAGCCCAGCGGAGGCAGAGTTAGTGGTCAGCACAGATACGCAGTATTTT
CDR3: CASSPAEAELVVSTDTQYF

V: TRBV6-1
J: TRBJ2-3
size: medium-sized
D: TRBD1
DNA: TGTGCCAGCACGGGACAGGGTGGAGATACGCAGTATTTT
CDR3: CASTGQGGDTQYF

V: TRBV6-1
J: TRBJ1-6
size: -
D: -
DNA: TGTGCCAGCAGCGGCTCGGAAGGTTCAGGGCGGTCACCCCTCCACTTT
CDR3: CASSGSEGSGRSPLHF

V: TRBV4-3
J: TRBJ2-3
size: many
D: -
DNA: TGCGCCAGCAGCCAAGATAGGACGGGACTCACAGATACGCAGTATTTT
CDR3: CASSQDRTGLTDTQYF

V: TRBV2
J: TRBJ2-7
size: many
D: -
DNA: TGTGCCAGCAGTGAAAGCACTTGTCTTTACGAGCAGTACTTC
CDR3: CASSESTCLYEQYF

V: TRBV7-2
J: TRBJ1-6
size: -
D: -
DNA: TGTGCCAGCAGCCTACAGGGCGGTGGGGATTCACCCCTCCACTTT
CDR3: CASSLQGGGDSPLHF

V: TRBV7-3
J: TRBJ2-2
size: many
D: TRBD1
DNA: TGTGCCAGCAGCCCCTCAAGGACAGGGGCCGGGGAGCTGTTTTTT
CDR3: CASSPSRTGAGELFF

V: TRBV19
J: TRBJ2-4
size: many
D: TRBD1
DNA: TGTGCCAGTAGTATAGGACAGGGGGGGGCCAAAAACATTCAGTACTTC
CDR3: CASSIGQGGAKNIQYF

V: TRBV20-1
J: TRBJ1-1
size: many
D: TRBD1
DNA: TGCAGTGCCAGCGACAGGGGGCGGGGGGACACTGAAGCTTTCTTT
CDR3: CSASDRGRGDTEAFF

V: TRBV27
J: TRBJ2-3
size: few
D: TRBD2
DNA: TGTGCCAGCAGCCCACGCGGGAGGGCTTTGGGAGATACGCAGTATTTT
CDR3: CASSPRGRALGDTQYF

V: TRBV7-9
J: TRBJ1-1
size: many
D: TRBD1
DNA: TGTGCCAGCAGCTTCTCGACAGGGGTGTTGAACACTGAAGCTTTCTTT
CDR3: CASSFSTGVLNTEAFF

V: TRBV6-5
J: TRBJ2-6
size: medium-sized
D: -
DNA: TGTGCCAGCAGTCTCAATGGGGCCAACGTCCTGACTTTC
CDR3: CASSLNGANVLTF

V: TRBV27
J: TRBJ2-3
size: many
D: TRBD2
DNA: TGTGCCAGCAGTGCGCACCTACTAGCGGGGGGCCGCACAGATACGCAGTATTTT
CDR3: CASSAHLLAGGRTDTQYF

V: TRBV14
J: TRBJ2-1
size: many
D: TRBD1
DNA: TGTGCCAGCAGCCAAAACAGGGGCAGCTACAATGAGCAGTTCTTC
CDR3: CASSQNRGSYNEQFF

V: TRBV20-1
J: TRBJ1-1
size: many
D: -
DNA: TGCAGTGCTAGCGAGAACATAATGAACACTGAAGCTTTCTTT
CDR3: CSASENIMNTEAFF